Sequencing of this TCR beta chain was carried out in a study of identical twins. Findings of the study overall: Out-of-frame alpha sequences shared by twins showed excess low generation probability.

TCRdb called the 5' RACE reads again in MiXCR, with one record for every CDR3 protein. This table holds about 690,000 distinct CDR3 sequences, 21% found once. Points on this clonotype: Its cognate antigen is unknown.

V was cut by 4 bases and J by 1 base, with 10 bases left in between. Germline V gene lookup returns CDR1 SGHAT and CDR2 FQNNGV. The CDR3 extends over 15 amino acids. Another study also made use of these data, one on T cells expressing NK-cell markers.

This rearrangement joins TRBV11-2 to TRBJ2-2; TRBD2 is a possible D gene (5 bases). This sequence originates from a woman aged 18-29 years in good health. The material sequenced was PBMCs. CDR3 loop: CASSYYRENTGELFF. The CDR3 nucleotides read TGTGCCAGCAGCTACTACCGGGAGAACACCGGGGAGCTGTTTTTT.